This TCR beta chain derives from a study of blood T cells in healthy people across ages. For the second PCR, which ran for about 7 to 11 cycles, a sample-barcoded 5' primer and a J-beta primer mix were used. In TCRdb, the 5' RACE reads were re-called with MiXCR into one record per CDR3 protein. The repertoire holds hundreds of thousands of distinct CDR3 sequences, about three fifths seen once, with around 22% in the top ten. V lost 1 base, J lost 4 bases, and 9 bases lay in between. Germline V gives CDR1 SGHAT, CDR2 FQNNGV. The CDR3 is made up of 14 amino acids. Broader study findings: Diversity figures derived from one million T cells were judged to underestimate the true value.

Note on this clonotype: Its antigen is still unknown.

This clonotype originated in a man aged 25-40 years in good health. The chain is built from TRBV11-2 and TRBJ2-3, with D possibly being TRBD1 (6 bases). The sequencing sample was made of blood. Written as DNA, the CDR3 is TGTGCCAGCAGCTTAGGGACAGTCTCAGATACGCAGTATTTT. As protein: CASSLGTVSDTQYF.